This TCR beta chain was obtained from a study of blood T cells in healthy people across ages. Study-wide results and limits: TCR beta diversity was tightly associated with the proportion of naive T cells.

There are 16 residues in the CDR3. The V gene's germline CDR1 is DFQATT and CDR2 SNEGSKA (reference sequence). V gave up 5 bases and J gave up 0 bases; unmatched junction bases: 9. In this sample, this clonotype turned up a few times. No antigen is known for it. Drawn from each donor were 7.5 to 10 milliliters of peripheral blood. A second PCR, run for roughly 7 to 11 cycles, used a sample-barcoded 5' primer plus a J-beta primer mix. TCRdb used MiXCR to reprocess the 5' RACE reads, holding one entry per CDR3 protein. Here the sample spans about 1.6 million distinct CDR3 sequences, roughly 32% being singletons.

The receptor's source is a woman aged 25 to 39 in good health. The chain carries TRBV20-1 and TRBJ2-1; 8 bases are shared with TRBD2. The sequencing input was blood. The CDR3 loop is CSAELAEGRSYNEQFF. As DNA, the CDR3 is TGCAGTGCTGAACTAGCGGAGGGCCGCTCCTACAATGAGCAGTTCTTC.